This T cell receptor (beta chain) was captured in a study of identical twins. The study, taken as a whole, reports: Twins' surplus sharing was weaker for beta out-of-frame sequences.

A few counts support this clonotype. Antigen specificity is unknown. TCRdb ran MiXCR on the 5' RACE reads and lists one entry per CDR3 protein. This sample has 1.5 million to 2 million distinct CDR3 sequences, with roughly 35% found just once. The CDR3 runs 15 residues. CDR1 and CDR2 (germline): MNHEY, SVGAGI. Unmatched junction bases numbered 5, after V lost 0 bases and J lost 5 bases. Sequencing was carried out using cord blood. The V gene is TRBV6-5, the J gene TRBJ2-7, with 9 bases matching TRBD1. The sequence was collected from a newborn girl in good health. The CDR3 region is CASSYSGTGLNEQYF. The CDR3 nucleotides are TGTGCCAGCAGTTACTCCGGGACAGGGCTCAACGAGCAGTACTTC.